This T cell receptor (beta chain) was documented in a study of blood T cell repertoires in COVID-19. Study in general: Acute and convalescent COVID-19 specimens originated in the United States, Italy and Spain. Nucleic acid was either cDNA or gDNA, and it came from T cells, B-cell-depleted T cells, or PBMCs.

Trimming pared 1 base from V and 15 bases from J, leaving 13 bases between. The germline CDR1 and CDR2 sequences are DFQATT and SNEGSKA (reference sequence). The CDR3 is 11 residues long. This clone was counted between two and nine times. Original processing methods: Amplified reference gene primers provided the basis for estimating nucleated cell counts. Data came from immunoSEQ multiplex PCR; TCRdb stores just in-frame clones and leaves some out. V and J calls and clone size come straight from that table; D and trimming were deduced from the DNA. The sample gives more than 45,000 clones, more than 75% of which show up once; under 6% is in the top ten.

The gene calls are TRBV20-1 and TRBJ2-1; TRBD1 might be the D (6 bases). The sequenced sample was peripheral blood. This TCR was recovered from a woman aged 60-75 years with acute or convalescent COVID-19. The CDR3 protein is CSARGPGVMFF. In DNA, the CDR3 is TGCAGTGCTAGAGGTCCAGGGGTTATGTTCTTC.